These 15 T cell receptor beta chains share one sample of origin, sequenced in a study of T cells in Graves' hyperthyroidism and ophthalmopathy. Amplified TCR beta CDR3 regions came from RNA transcripts. HTBI primers drove first-round RT-PCR of the TCR CDR3. TCRdb re-called the multiplex PCR reads through MiXCR, storing one row per CDR3 protein. The repertoire holds some 440,000 distinct CDR3 sequences, with more than 15% as singletons. Sequencing was done on a sample of blood. The receptors derive from a woman aged 18-29 years with Graves' hyperthyroidism.

In its sample, this clonotype was seen a few times. J is TRBJ2-7 and V is TRBV4-1, with D possibly TRBD2 on 7 matching bases. The germline CDR1 and CDR2 sequences are MGHRA and YSYEKL. V was trimmed by 1 base and J by 2 bases, leaving 21 bases between them. The CDR3 is 18 residues long. CDR3 residues: CASSQAIGGRERPYEQYF. CDR3 nucleotide sequence: TGCGCCAGCAGCCAAGCCATAGGGGGGCGGGAGCGGCCCTACGAGCAGTACTTC.

A remark on this clonotype: A single base is all that separates this from a far larger clone, so a read error is likely. The CDR3 loop reads CASSNAYEQYF. The DNA for the CDR3 is TGTGCCAGCAGTAATGCCTACGAGCAGTACTTC. The V call is TRBV6-9, the J call TRBJ2-7; no reliable D call. Trimming stripped 5 bases from V and 2 bases from J, with 4 bases between. CDR3 length: 11 residues. The germline gives CDR1 MNHGY, CDR2 SVAAGI.

This clonotype showed up many times. The J gene is TRBJ2-7, the V gene TRBV20-1; D might be TRBD1 (6 bases). Germline loops: CDR1 DFQATT, CDR2 SNEGSKA (reference sequence). The length of the CDR3 is 12 residues. V lost 3 bases and J 4 bases, leaving 10 bases between the germline ends. The CDR3 reads CSASTGMYEQYF. CDR3 DNA sequence: TGCAGTGCTAGTACAGGGATGTACGAGCAGTACTTC.

The chain couples TRBV7-2 to TRBJ2-4, with D perhaps matching TRBD2 (6 bases). V was pared by 5 bases and J by 6 bases, with 14 bases between. The length of the CDR3 is 14 residues. CDR1 and CDR2 from the germline V gene are SGHTA and FQGNSA. The CDR3 sequence is CASSQDLGGNIQYF. The CDR3 DNA sequence: TGTGCCAGCAGCCAAGACCTCGGGGGAAACATTCAGTACTTC.

This clonotype occurred many times. The rearrangement links TRBV6-1 to TRBJ2-1; 8 positions agree with TRBD2. Germline-derived CDR1 and CDR2 are MNHNS and SASEGT. Trimming removed 5 bases from V and 8 bases from J; junction bases left unmatched: 11. The CDR3 runs to 15 residues. Here the CDR3 reads CASSSGSGSAYEQFF. DNA for the CDR3: TGTGCCAGCAGTTCAGGGAGCGGGAGTGCCTATGAGCAGTTCTTC.

The table lists this clonotype with a few counts. J is TRBJ2-5 and V is TRBV5-8, with a possible D match to TRBD2 (7 bases). V shed 4 bases and J shed 5 bases, with 12 bases lying between them. This CDR3 has 13 residues. CDR1 and CDR2 from the germline V gene are SGHTS and YDEGEE. The CDR3 nucleotides read TGTGCCAGCAGCGGGGGGGGGCTGGAGACCCAGTACTTC. Translated: CASSGGGLETQYF.

In its sample, this clonotype was seen many times. The chain employs TRBV28 and TRBJ1-2; D unresolved. The germline V gene encodes CDR1 MDHEN and CDR2 SYDVKM. The ends were cut back, 7 bases at V and 7 bases at J, with 16 bases in the middle. This CDR3 has 13 residues. The CDR3 region has the DNA TGTGCCAGCACAACACTAGCGAAGGTTGGCTACACCTTC. This codes for CASTTLAKVGYTF.

This clonotype was observed a few times. The chain joins TRBV12-3 or TRBV12-4 to TRBJ2-7, with 11 bases aligning to TRBD2. The V gene end was trimmed by 2 bases and the J gene end by 2 bases; junction bases not matched to a gene: 2. This CDR3 spans 15 amino acids. CDR3 loop: CASSLRLAGTYEQYF. The CDR3 DNA follows: TGTGCCAGCAGTTTACGACTAGCGGGAACCTACGAGCAGTACTTC.

This clonotype has at least ten counts. The chain couples TRBV7-8 to TRBJ2-7, with TRBD1 matching over 8 bases. Trimming removed 5 bases from V and 2 bases from J; junction bases left unmatched: 5. CDR1 and CDR2 (germline): SGHVS, FQNEAQ. This CDR3 has 14 amino acids. CDR3 loop: CASSRPGQAYEQYF. CDR3 DNA sequence: TGTGCCAGCAGCCGACCGGGACAGGCCTACGAGCAGTACTTC.

The chain carries TRBV7-6 and TRBJ1-3, with D uncertain. The CDR3 runs to 12 residues. The V and J ends lost 4 bases and 4 bases respectively, with 5 bases between them. Germline CDR1 is SGHVS and CDR2 is FNYEAQ. In DNA form, the CDR3 reads TGTGCCAGCAGCTCCACCGGAAACACCATATATTTT. Translation gives CASSSTGNTIYF. Looking up the rest from reference TRBV7-6 and TRBJ1-3 gives the full variable domain: GAGVSQSPRYKVTKRGQDVALRCDPISGHVSLYWYRQALGQGPEFLTYFNYEAQQDKSGLPNDRFSAERPEGSISTLTIQRTEQRDSAMYRCASSSTGNTIYFGEGSWLTVV.

Ten or more counts support this clonotype. V and J are TRBV7-2 and TRBJ2-7; D is ambiguous. Trimming left V 0 bases short and J 5 bases short, with 17 bases between. The CDR3 sequence is 16 residues long. The germline V gene encodes CDR1 SGHTA and CDR2 FQGNSA. CDR3 loop: CASSLARHFPIHEQYF. The CDR3 region has the DNA TGTGCCAGCAGCTTAGCGCGGCACTTCCCTATCCACGAGCAGTACTTC. The whole variable domain, remainder taken from reference TRBV7-2 and TRBJ2-7, is GAGVSQSPSNKVTEKGKDVELRCDPISGHTALYWYRQSLGQGLEFLIYFQGNSAPDKSGLPSDRFSAERTGGSVSTLTIQRTQQEDSAVYLCASSLARHFPIHEQYFGPGTRLTVT.

This clonotype came up many times. CDR3 sequence reads: CSARDWQGASGNTIYF. DNA of the CDR3: TGCAGTGCTAGAGACTGGCAGGGAGCCTCTGGAAACACCATATATTTT. The rearrangement joins TRBV20-1 to TRBJ1-3, with TRBD1 as a possible D gene (5 bases). Trimming took off 0 bases at V and 0 bases at J, with 12 bases between the two ends. This CDR3 comprises 16 residues. Germline lookup yields CDR1 DFQATT and CDR2 SNEGSKA (reference sequence).

The chain recombines TRBV15 with TRBJ1-2, with D possibly matching TRBD1 (5 bases). This CDR3 region has 14 residues. The germline CDR1 and CDR2 sequences are LNHNV and YYDKDF (reference sequence). V lost 0 bases and J lost 4, with 9 bases in between. In DNA, the CDR3 is TGTGCCACCAGCAGAGAAAGGGGCCTCTATGGCTACACCTTC. Encoded protein: CATSRERGLYGYTF.

In this sample, this clonotype turned up many times. This sequence joins TRBV12-3 or TRBV12-4 and TRBJ1-2; D is possibly TRBD1 (6 bases). With 5 bases removed from V and 4 bases from J, the gap between germline ends came to 14 bases. The CDR3 has 14 residues. The CDR3 DNA reads TGTGCCAGCAGTCACACCACAGGGATCTATGGCTACACCTTC. Translating it yields CASSHTTGIYGYTF.

This clonotype was counted at least ten times. The chain uses TRBV12-3 or TRBV12-4 and TRBJ1-3, with D possibly being TRBD1 (5 bases). Trimming removed 3 bases at V and 2 bases at J, with 17 bases between. This CDR3 comprises 17 residues. The CDR3 spells CASSFGMGGGPGNTIYF. CDR3 sequence (DNA): TGTGCCAGCAGTTTCGGGATGGGGGGAGGGCCTGGAAACACCATATATTTT.